The rows below give T cell receptor beta chains drawn from one sample of a study of blood T cell repertoires in COVID-19. Sequencing used immunoSEQ multiplex PCR; TCRdb keeps in-frame clones, though not all of them. The table shows about 26,000 clones, with around 90% occurring only once. Sequenced: peripheral blood. The source is a human donor in a cohort sampled during active COVID-19. Both conserved end residues are part of each CDR3. Fields, in order: CDR3 length, D gene, J gene, V gene, CDR3 DNA, CDR3 protein. The D gene is left open where the match is weak.

15 NA TRBJ2-5 TRBV19 TGTGCCAGTAGTACCCACGGGGGGCTCGAAGAGACCCAGTACTTC CASSTHGGLEETQYF
15 TRBD1 TRBJ1-4 TRBV6-5 TGTGCCAGCAGTTACTCTGGACAGGGGAATGAAAAACTGTTTTTT CASSYSGQGNEKLFF
13 NA TRBJ2-2 TRBV28 TGTGCCAGCGATGGGGGGTGGACCGGGGAGCTGTTTTTT CASDGGWTGELFF
14 NA TRBJ1-2 TRBV7-9 TGTGCCAGCAGCTTAGTTGCCGTCGGGGATGGCTACACCTTC CASSLVAVGDGYTF
13 NA TRBJ1-2 TRBV12-3/TRBV12-4 TGTGCCAGCAGTCGAGTCCGGGGCTATGGCTACACCTTC CASSRVRGYGYTF
13 NA TRBJ1-5 TRBV20-1 TGCAGTGCTAGTGCAGGGTTTAATCAGCCCCAGCATTTT CSASAGFNQPQHF
15 NA TRBJ2-7 TRBV5-4 TGTGCCAGCAGGAACAAGGACAGCGGGGAATACGAGCAGTACTTC CASRNKDSGEYEQYF
16 NA TRBJ2-1 TRBV9 TGTGCCAGCAGCGTAAGTTCGAGGGTTTCTTACAATGAGCAGTTCTTC CASSVSSRVSYNEQFF
14 NA TRBJ2-5 TRBV7-9 TGTGCCAGCAGCTTAGCGGGGGGCCAAGAGACCCAGTACTTC CASSLAGGQETQYF
15 TRBD2 TRBJ2-7 TRBV18 TGTGCCAGCTCACCGATGGCGGGGGAGACCTACGAGCAGTACTTC CASSPMAGETYEQYF
16 TRBD1 TRBJ1-5 TRBV19 TGTGCCAGTAGTCGCCAACCGGGACAGGGCAATCAGCCCCAGCATTTT CASSRQPGQGNQPQHF
14 TRBD1 TRBJ1-4 TRBV5-1 TGCGCCAGCAGCTACCAGGGGGCGCGAGAAAAACTGTTTTTT CASSYQGAREKLFF